The T cell receptor beta chain under discussion was sequenced for a study of regulatory T cells in long-lasting Graves disease. Study-wide points: Patients with persistent disease showed a bias toward TRBV28, TRBJ1-2 and TRBJ2-5. Persistent Graves' patients showed a TCR diversity that was lower than that of newly diagnosed ones.

Time point specified: persistent/refractory GD, antithyroid drugs over 5 years with positive TRAb. Construction of the TCR library relied on RNA isolated from PBMCs. Staff drew about 8.9 milliliters of peripheral blood into EDTA tubes. This CDR3 is built from 13 residues. V was shortened by 1 base and J by 8 bases, with 11 bases between the two germline ends. This clonotype was seen at least ten times. Its antigen is as yet unknown. Building of the TCR beta libraries involved iRepertoire HTBI primers and Arm-PCR of CDR3 regions. Each CDR3 protein gets one entry after TCRdb re-called the multiplex PCR reads with MiXCR. Here the sample spans 650,000 to 700,000 distinct CDR3 sequences, roughly 30% being singletons.

The J gene is TRBJ1-2, the V gene TRBV12-3 or TRBV12-4; D is unresolved. The source of this sequence is a female donor with Graves disease. This sample comprised peripheral blood mononuclear cells (PBMCs), obtained when the disease was refractory, from a patient treated with antithyroid drugs. This chain's CDR3 is CASSLVSAQGYTF. The CDR3 nucleotides read TGTGCCAGCAGTTTAGTATCGGCCCAGGGCTACACCTTC.